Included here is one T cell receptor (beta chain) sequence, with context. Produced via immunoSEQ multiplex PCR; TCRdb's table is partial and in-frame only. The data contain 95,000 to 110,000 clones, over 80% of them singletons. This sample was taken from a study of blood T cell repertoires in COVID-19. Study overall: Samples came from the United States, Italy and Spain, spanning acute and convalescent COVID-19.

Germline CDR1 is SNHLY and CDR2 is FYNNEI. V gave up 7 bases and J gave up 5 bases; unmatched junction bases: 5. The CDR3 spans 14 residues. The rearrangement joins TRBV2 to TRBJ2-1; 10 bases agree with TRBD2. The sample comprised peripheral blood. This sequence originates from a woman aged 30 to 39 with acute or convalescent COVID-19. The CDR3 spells CASNGLAEDNEQFF. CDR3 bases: TGTGCCAGCAATGGACTAGCGGAGGACAATGAGCAGTTCTTC.